This TCR beta chain was captured in a study of shared clonotypes between healthy human individuals. Study-level information: Used for every donor were three CD4 naive, three CD4 memory, two CD8 naive and one CD8 memory plate.

The CDR3 is made up of 15 amino acids. Germline values: CDR1 SGHNT, CDR2 YYREEE (reference sequence). Germline trimming cut 1 base from V and 5 bases from J; bases unmatched to any gene: 6. The protocol was immunoSEQ multiplex PCR, while the TCRdb copy is restricted to in-frame clones and leaves out a portion. The sample holds some 1.5 million clones, 95% to 99% seen once. Sequencing used naive CD4+ T cells sorted from blood. Regarding subset: CD45RA+ positively selected. The V and J genes are TRBV5-4 and TRBJ2-5; 9 positions agree with TRBD2. The sequence was collected from a man aged 25 to 40 in good health. In DNA form, the CDR3 reads TGTGCCAGCAGCTTGAGCGGGAGGCTCGGGGAGACCCAGTACTTC. This codes for CASSLSGRLGETQYF.